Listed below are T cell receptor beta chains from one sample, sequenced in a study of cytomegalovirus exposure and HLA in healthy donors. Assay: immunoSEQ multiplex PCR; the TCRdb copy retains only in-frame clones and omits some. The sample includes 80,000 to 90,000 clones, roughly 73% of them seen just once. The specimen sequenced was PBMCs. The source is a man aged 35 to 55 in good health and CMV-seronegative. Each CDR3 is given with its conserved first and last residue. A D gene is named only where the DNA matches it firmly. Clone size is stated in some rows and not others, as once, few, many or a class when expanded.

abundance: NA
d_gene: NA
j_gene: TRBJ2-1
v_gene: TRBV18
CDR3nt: TGTGCCAGCTCACCAAACGGATGGACAGAAGACAATGAGCAGTTCTTC
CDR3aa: CASSPNGWTEDNEQFF

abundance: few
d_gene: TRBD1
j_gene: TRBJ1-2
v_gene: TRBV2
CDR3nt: TGTGCCAGCAGTGCAGGGGGTTATGGCTACACCTTC
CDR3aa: CASSAGGYGYTF

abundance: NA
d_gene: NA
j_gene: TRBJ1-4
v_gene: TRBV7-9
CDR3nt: TGTGCCAGCAGCCCGGACATAACGGGTAATGAAAAACTGTTTTTT
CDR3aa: CASSPDITGNEKLFF

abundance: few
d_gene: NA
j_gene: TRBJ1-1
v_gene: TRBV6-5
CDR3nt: TGTGCCAGCAGCCGACCATGGCAGGTGAACACTGAAGCTTTCTTT
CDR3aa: CASSRPWQVNTEAFF

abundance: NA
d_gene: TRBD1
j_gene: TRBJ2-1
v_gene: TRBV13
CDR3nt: TGTGCCAGCAGACAGGGGGCCAGGGCTGTTGAGCAGTTCTTC
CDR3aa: CASRQGARAVEQFF

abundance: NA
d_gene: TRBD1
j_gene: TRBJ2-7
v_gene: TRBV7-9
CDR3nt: TGTGCCAGCAGCTGGGACAGGGGGGTTTACGAGCAGTACTTC
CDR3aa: CASSWDRGVYEQYF

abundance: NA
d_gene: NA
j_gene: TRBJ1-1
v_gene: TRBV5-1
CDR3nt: TGCGCCAGCACCCGGTCCTCGTGGGGCGGGGGTGGAGGAGATTGGAACACTGAAGCTTTCTTT
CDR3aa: CASTRSSWGGGGGDWNTEAFF

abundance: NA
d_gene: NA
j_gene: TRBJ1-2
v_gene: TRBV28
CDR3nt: TGTGCCAGCAGCCTCAGCGCTGACTATGGCTACACCTTC
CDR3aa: CASSLSADYGYTF

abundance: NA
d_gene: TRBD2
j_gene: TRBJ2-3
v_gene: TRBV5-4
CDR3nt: TGTGCCAGCAGCTGGGCGGGGGGCTACACAGATACGCAGTATTTT
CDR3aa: CASSWAGGYTDTQYF

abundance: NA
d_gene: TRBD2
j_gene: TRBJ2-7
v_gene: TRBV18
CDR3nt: TGTGCCAGCTCACGGACTAGCGGGAGTTACGAGCAGTACTTC
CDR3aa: CASSRTSGSYEQYF

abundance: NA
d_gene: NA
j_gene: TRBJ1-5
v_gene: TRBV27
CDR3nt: TGTGCCAGCAGTTCCTACAGGGTCGGCGGCAATCAGCCCCAGCATTTT
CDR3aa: CASSSYRVGGNQPQHF

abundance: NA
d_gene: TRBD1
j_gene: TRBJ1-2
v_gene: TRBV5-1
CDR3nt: TGCGCCAGCAGCTTCACCGGGACAGGGGGCATGGCGCGTGGCTACACCTTC
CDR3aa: CASSFTGTGGMARGYTF

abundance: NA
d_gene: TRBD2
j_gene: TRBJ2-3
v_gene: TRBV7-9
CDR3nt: TGTGCCAGCAGCCTTACTAGCGGGGGCACAGATACGCAGTATTTT
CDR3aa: CASSLTSGGTDTQYF

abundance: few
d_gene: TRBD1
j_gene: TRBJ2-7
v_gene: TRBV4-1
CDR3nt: TGCGCCAGCAGCACGCGAGGGACAGAATCCTACGAGCAGTACTTC
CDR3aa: CASSTRGTESYEQYF

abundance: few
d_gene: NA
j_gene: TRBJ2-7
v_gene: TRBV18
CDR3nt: TGTGCCACCCGACAGGCGCACGAGCAGTACTTC
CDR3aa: CATRQAHEQYF

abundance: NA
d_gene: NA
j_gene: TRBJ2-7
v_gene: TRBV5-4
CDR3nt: TGTGCCAGCAGCCCGGGTGGGGGGAGCCACTACGAGCAGTACTTC
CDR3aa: CASSPGGGSHYEQYF

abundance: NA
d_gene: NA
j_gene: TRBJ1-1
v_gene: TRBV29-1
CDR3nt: TGCAGCGTTGTAGAGGGCTCTGGGGCTTTCTTT
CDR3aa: CSVVEGSGAFF

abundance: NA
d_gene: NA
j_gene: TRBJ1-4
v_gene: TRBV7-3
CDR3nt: TGTGCCAGCAGCTTACAGGCAGAACCTAATGAAAAACTGTTTTTT
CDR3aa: CASSLQAEPNEKLFF

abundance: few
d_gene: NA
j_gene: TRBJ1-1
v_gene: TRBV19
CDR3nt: TGTGCCAGTAGTATCCGCAGGGTTGCGGTCCCTGAAGCTTTCTTT
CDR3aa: CASSIRRVAVPEAFF

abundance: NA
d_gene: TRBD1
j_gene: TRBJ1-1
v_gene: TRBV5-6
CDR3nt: TGTGCCAGCAGCACGGACAGGGGGACTGAAGCTTTCTTT
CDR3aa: CASSTDRGTEAFF

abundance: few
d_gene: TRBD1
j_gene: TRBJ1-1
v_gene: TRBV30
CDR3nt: TGTGCCTGGACGCGACAGGGCCCTGAAGCTTTCTTT
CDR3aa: CAWTRQGPEAFF

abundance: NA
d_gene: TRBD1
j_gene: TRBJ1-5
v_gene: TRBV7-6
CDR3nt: TGTGCCAGCAGCTTAGGGACAGGGGGCGCTTCTCAGCCCCAGCATTTT
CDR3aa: CASSLGTGGASQPQHF

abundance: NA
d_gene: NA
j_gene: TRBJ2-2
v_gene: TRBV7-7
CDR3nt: TGTGCGGCGGGCGGGGCGCTCACCGGGGAGCTGTTTTTT
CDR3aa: CAAGGALTGELFF

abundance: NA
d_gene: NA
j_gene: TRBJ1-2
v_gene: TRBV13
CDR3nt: TGTGCCAGCAGCTTAGATAGGTCCAGGGGCTACACCTTC
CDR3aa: CASSLDRSRGYTF

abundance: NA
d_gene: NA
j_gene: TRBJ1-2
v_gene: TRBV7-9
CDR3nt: TGTGCCAGCAGCTTACCGAAGGACAGTTTGAACTATGGCTACACCTTC
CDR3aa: CASSLPKDSLNYGYTF

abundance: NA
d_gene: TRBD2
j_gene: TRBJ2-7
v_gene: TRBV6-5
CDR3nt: TGTGCCAGCAGCCCGGGAGGGACCTACGAGCAGTACTTC
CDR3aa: CASSPGGTYEQYF

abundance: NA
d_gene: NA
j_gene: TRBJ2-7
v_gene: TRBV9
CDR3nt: TGTGCCAGCAGCGTAGGTCAGTCGTACGAGCAGTACTTC
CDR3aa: CASSVGQSYEQYF

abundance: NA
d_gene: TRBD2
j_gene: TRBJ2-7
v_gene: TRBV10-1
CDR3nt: TGCGCCAGCAGTGAGGCCGGGACTAGAAACGACGAGCAGTACTTC
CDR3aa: CASSEAGTRNDEQYF

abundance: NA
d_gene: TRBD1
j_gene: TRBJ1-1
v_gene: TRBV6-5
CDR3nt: TGTGCCAGCAGTTACGGTGAGGGGGCCGAAGCTTTCTTT
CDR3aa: CASSYGEGAEAFF

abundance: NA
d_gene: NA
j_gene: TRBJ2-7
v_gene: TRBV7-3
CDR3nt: TGTGCCAGCAGCCCCCAGCCCATCGGGGAGCAGTACTTC
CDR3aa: CASSPQPIGEQYF

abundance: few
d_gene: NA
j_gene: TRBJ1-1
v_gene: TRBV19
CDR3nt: TGTGCCAGTAGATACAGTGGAACTGAAGCTTTCTTT
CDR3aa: CASRYSGTEAFF

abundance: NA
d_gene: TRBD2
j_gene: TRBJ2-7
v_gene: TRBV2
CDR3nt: TGTGCCAGCATCCCCCCGTGGACTAGCGGGAGGGCCCCCTACGAGCAGTACTTC
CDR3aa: CASIPPWTSGRAPYEQYF

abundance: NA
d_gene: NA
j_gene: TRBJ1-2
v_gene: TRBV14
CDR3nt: TGTGCCAGCAGCCAAGATATCACAGGGCACTATGGCTACACCTTC
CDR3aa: CASSQDITGHYGYTF

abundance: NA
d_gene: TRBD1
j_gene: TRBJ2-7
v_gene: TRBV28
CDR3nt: TGTGCCAGCAGCGACGGACAGGGGGACTTTGACGAGCAGTACTTC
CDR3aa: CASSDGQGDFDEQYF

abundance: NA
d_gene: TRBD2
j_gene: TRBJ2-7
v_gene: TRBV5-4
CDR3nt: TGTGCCAGCGGGGGGGAGCGGGACTACGAGCAGTACTTC
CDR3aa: CASGGERDYEQYF

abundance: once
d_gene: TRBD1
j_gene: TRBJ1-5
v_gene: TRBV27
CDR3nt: TGTGCCAGCAGTGTGACAGGGGGCAGTCAGCCCCAGCATTTT
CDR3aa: CASSVTGGSQPQHF

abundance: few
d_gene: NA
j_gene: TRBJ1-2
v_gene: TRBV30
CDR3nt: TGTGCCTGGAGCCATTATGAGGAGGAGATAGGGTATGGCTACACCTTC
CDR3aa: CAWSHYEEEIGYGYTF

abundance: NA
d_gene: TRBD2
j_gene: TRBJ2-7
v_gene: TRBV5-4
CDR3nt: TGTGCCAGCAGCTTGGCGCCTAGCGGGAGCTACGAGCAGTACTTC
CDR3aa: CASSLAPSGSYEQYF

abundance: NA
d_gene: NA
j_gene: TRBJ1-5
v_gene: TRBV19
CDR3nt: TGTGCCAGTAGTATGTCGGGTACGAATCAGCCCCAGCATTTT
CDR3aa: CASSMSGTNQPQHF

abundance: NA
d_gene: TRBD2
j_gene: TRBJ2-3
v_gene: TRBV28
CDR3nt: TGTGCCAGCATCCCGGTAGCGGGGGGGCTTAGTACGCAGTATTTT
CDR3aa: CASIPVAGGLSTQYF

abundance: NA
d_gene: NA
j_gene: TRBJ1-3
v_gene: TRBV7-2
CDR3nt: TGTGCCAGCAGCTTAGACCGGTGGAACACCATATATTTT
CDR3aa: CASSLDRWNTIYF

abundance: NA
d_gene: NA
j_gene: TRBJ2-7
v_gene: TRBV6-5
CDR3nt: TGTGCCAGCAGGACAGGTATGGCGTCGAGAGAGCAGTACTTC
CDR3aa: CASRTGMASREQYF